This TCR beta chain is drawn from a study of shared clonotypes between healthy human individuals. General observations from the study: A handful of donors showed sharing of around 5.3% of naive CD4 clonotypes. Across subsets, estimated richness was generally greater for naive than for memory populations.

This clone was seen once. The antigen is not known. Deletions cut 0 bases from V and 6 bases from J, with 14 bases between. Germline V gene lookup returns CDR1 MGHRA and CDR2 YSYEKL. This CDR3 region has 15 residues. Some clones are missing from TCRdb's copy, which holds only in-frame ones; the method was immunoSEQ multiplex PCR. The data show some 2.1 million clones, with 95% seen just once and around 0.13% held by the top ten. This chain connects TRBV4-1 to TRBJ1-2; perhaps TRBD1 as D (6 bases). This receptor was obtained from a man aged 18-30 years in good health. Sequencing was carried out using naive CD4+ T cells sorted from blood. Subset described: CD45RA+ positively selected. CDR3 residues: CASSQEGTGFNGYTF. As DNA, the CDR3 is TGCGCCAGCAGCCAAGAAGGAACAGGGTTTAATGGCTACACCTTC.